These T cell receptor beta chains were read from a single sample in a study of T cell repertoires in cytomegalovirus infection. TCRdb re-analysed the reads in MiXCR, keeping a single row per CDR3 protein. The sample carries approximately 200,000 distinct CDR3 sequences, about 30% recorded once. Material: PBMCs. These receptors all come from a human donor in good health (CMV status not recorded). Some clones in this sample may be carry-over from other donors' samples. CDR3s include the opening cysteine and the closing phenylalanine or tryptophan. Fields, in order: D gene, clone size, V gene, J gene, CDR3 DNA, CDR3 protein. A D gene is named only where the DNA matches it firmly. Size values are once, few and many counts, or a class for expanded clones, and some rows have none.

d_call: TRBD1
clone_size: few
v_call: TRBV30
j_call: TRBJ1-1
cdr3_nt: TGTGCCTGGAGTGTCCTCTCAGGGGGCACTGAAGCTTTCTTT
cdr3_aa: CAWSVLSGGTEAFF

d_call: TRBD1
clone_size: few
v_call: TRBV7-2
j_call: TRBJ1-4
cdr3_nt: TGTGCCAGCAGCTTCCGGGACAGGCGGTTTATTAATGAAAAACTGTTTTTT
cdr3_aa: CASSFRDRRFINEKLFF

d_call: NA
clone_size: NA
v_call: TRBV2
j_call: TRBJ2-7
cdr3_nt: TGTGCCAGCGCGTACTACGAGCAGTACTTC
cdr3_aa: CASAYYEQYF

d_call: TRBD1
clone_size: few
v_call: TRBV12-3/TRBV12-4
j_call: TRBJ1-4
cdr3_nt: TGTGCCAGCAGTTTGGGACAGGGGGACGAAAAACTGTTTTTT
cdr3_aa: CASSLGQGDEKLFF

d_call: NA
clone_size: many
v_call: TRBV12-3/TRBV12-4
j_call: TRBJ2-1
cdr3_nt: TGTGCCAGCAGTTTAGATCGGATGGAGCAGTTCTTC
cdr3_aa: CASSLDRMEQFF

d_call: NA
clone_size: NA
v_call: TRBV5-1
j_call: TRBJ1-4
cdr3_nt: TGCGCCAGCAGCCAGGACGGACCGTCAACTAATGAAAAACTGTTTTTT
cdr3_aa: CASSQDGPSTNEKLFF

d_call: TRBD1
clone_size: NA
v_call: TRBV5-6
j_call: TRBJ2-7
cdr3_nt: TGTGCCAGCAGCCTAACCGGGACAGGGACCCACGAGCAGTACTTC
cdr3_aa: CASSLTGTGTHEQYF

d_call: NA
clone_size: NA
v_call: TRBV20-1
j_call: TRBJ1-1
cdr3_nt: TGCAGTGCTAGATCCGGAGGGGAGAACACTGAAGCTTTCTTT
cdr3_aa: CSARSGGENTEAFF

d_call: TRBD1
clone_size: few
v_call: TRBV19
j_call: TRBJ1-6
cdr3_nt: TGTGCCAGTAGTATGGACAGGGGAAATTCACCCCTCCACTTT
cdr3_aa: CASSMDRGNSPLHF

d_call: NA
clone_size: NA
v_call: TRBV20-1
j_call: TRBJ2-7
cdr3_nt: TGCAGTGCTGGACACAGATCCGGGGCAGACGAGCAGTACTTC
cdr3_aa: CSAGHRSGADEQYF

d_call: NA
clone_size: NA
v_call: TRBV7-8
j_call: TRBJ1-2
cdr3_nt: TGTGCCAGCAGCCTAACAGGGCAAGCTAACTATGGCTACACCTTC
cdr3_aa: CASSLTGQANYGYTF

d_call: NA
clone_size: NA
v_call: TRBV13
j_call: TRBJ2-2
cdr3_nt: TGTGCCAGCAGCTTATACGACACCGGGGAGCTGTTTTTT
cdr3_aa: CASSLYDTGELFF

d_call: NA
clone_size: many
v_call: TRBV7-8
j_call: TRBJ1-5
cdr3_nt: TGTGCCAGCAGCTTACAACTGGGAGGTAGTCAGCCCCAGCATTTT
cdr3_aa: CASSLQLGGSQPQHF

d_call: TRBD2
clone_size: NA
v_call: TRBV5-4
j_call: TRBJ2-7
cdr3_nt: TGTGCCAGCAGTCGCGGGGGAACCTTCTCCTACGAGCAGTACTTC
cdr3_aa: CASSRGGTFSYEQYF

d_call: NA
clone_size: NA
v_call: TRBV20-1
j_call: TRBJ1-1
cdr3_nt: TGCAGTGCTAGCTTACTGTTTAACACTGAAGCTTTCTTT
cdr3_aa: CSASLLFNTEAFF

d_call: NA
clone_size: few
v_call: TRBV7-8
j_call: TRBJ1-3
cdr3_nt: TGTGCCAGCAGCTTAGTTCGACAGTCGGCTGGAAACACCATATATTTT
cdr3_aa: CASSLVRQSAGNTIYF

d_call: TRBD2
clone_size: few
v_call: TRBV7-6
j_call: TRBJ2-1
cdr3_nt: TGTGCCAGCAGCCCGGGACCGGGACTAGCCAATGAGCAGTTCTTC
cdr3_aa: CASSPGPGLANEQFF

d_call: NA
clone_size: NA
v_call: TRBV15
j_call: TRBJ1-5
cdr3_nt: TGTGCCACCAGCACGGGTGGAAGGCAGCCCCAGCATTTT
cdr3_aa: CATSTGGRQPQHF

d_call: TRBD2
clone_size: NA
v_call: TRBV6-5
j_call: TRBJ2-2
cdr3_nt: TGTGCCAGCAGTTTAGCTAGCGGGGGGGCGGGCACCGGGGAGCTGTTTTTT
cdr3_aa: CASSLASGGAGTGELFF

d_call: TRBD1
clone_size: few
v_call: TRBV6-2/TRBV6-3
j_call: TRBJ2-5
cdr3_nt: TGTGCCAGCAGTTACGACAGGGCCCAAGAGACCCAGTACTTC
cdr3_aa: CASSYDRAQETQYF

d_call: TRBD1
clone_size: NA
v_call: TRBV15
j_call: TRBJ2-1
cdr3_nt: TGTGCCACCAGTAATGACTCGCCAGGGGGTGAGCAGTTCTTC
cdr3_aa: CATSNDSPGGEQFF

d_call: NA
clone_size: NA
v_call: TRBV29-1
j_call: TRBJ1-1
cdr3_nt: TGCAGCGCCAAATCCCAGGGACTGGCTGACCCTGAAGCTTTCTTT
cdr3_aa: CSAKSQGLADPEAFF

d_call: TRBD1
clone_size: many
v_call: TRBV11-2
j_call: TRBJ2-3
cdr3_nt: TGTGCCAGCAGCTTTGACAGGGTCGATACGCAGTATTTT
cdr3_aa: CASSFDRVDTQYF

d_call: TRBD1
clone_size: NA
v_call: TRBV20-1
j_call: TRBJ1-4
cdr3_nt: TGCAGTGCTAGCGGGGGACAGGGCCCCGAGGATGAAAAACTGTTTTTT
cdr3_aa: CSASGGQGPEDEKLFF

d_call: TRBD1
clone_size: few
v_call: TRBV20-1
j_call: TRBJ1-2
cdr3_nt: TGCAGTGCTTGGACAGGGAATACAGCTAACTATGGCTACACCTTC
cdr3_aa: CSAWTGNTANYGYTF